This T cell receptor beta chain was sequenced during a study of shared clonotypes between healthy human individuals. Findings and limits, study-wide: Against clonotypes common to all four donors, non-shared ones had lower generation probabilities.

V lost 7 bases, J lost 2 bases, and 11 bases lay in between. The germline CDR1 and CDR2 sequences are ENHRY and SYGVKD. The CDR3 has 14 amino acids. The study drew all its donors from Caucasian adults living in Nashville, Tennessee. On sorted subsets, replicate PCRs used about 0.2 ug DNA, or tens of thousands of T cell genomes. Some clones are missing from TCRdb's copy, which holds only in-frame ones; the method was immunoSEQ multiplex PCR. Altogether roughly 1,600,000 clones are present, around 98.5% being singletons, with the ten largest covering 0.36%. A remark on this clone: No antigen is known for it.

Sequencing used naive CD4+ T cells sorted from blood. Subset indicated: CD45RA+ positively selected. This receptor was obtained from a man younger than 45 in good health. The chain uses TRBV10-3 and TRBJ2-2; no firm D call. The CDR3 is CAIKGGANTGELFF. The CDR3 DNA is TGTGCCATCAAGGGCGGAGCAAACACCGGGGAGCTGTTTTTT.